This T cell receptor (beta chain) is drawn from a study of cytomegalovirus exposure and HLA in healthy donors. This clone came up a few times. Profiled with immunoSEQ multiplex PCR; TCRdb holds only in-frame clones, not every one. The repertoire holds around 300,000 clones, with around 85% as singletons. Germline CDR1 MGHRA, CDR2 YSYEKL. Deletions cut 2 bases from V and 4 bases from J, with 15 bases between. The CDR3 spans 15 residues. The chain uses TRBV4-1 and TRBJ2-7, with D perhaps TRBD1 (7 bases). Sequencing was done on a sample of PBMCs. The TCR comes from a woman aged 18-30 years in good health and CMV-seronegative. CDR3 region: CASSQNGGGAYEQYF. The CDR3 DNA is TGCGCCAGCAGCCAAAATGGAGGGGGCGCGTACGAGCAGTACTTC.